The TCR beta chain under discussion was sequenced for a study of OX40 agonist ivuxolimab in advanced cancers. Study-level background: Patients' therapy was ivuxolimab, an antibody that acts as an agonist of OX40 (CD134). Hepatocellular carcinoma, melanoma, renal cell or head and neck cancer was diagnosed in the dose-escalation patients.

Generated by immunoSEQ multiplex PCR, the TCRdb table keeps only in-frame clones and is missing some. The repertoire includes some 85,000 clones, about 88% of them detected once, and approximately 0.26% sits in the top ten. The sequencing used CD4+ or CD8+ T cells sorted from blood, collected in a trial of the OX40 agonist ivuxolimab. The sequence derives from an adult with an advanced solid tumor such as melanoma, head and neck, liver or kidney cancer.

CDR3 in DNA: TGTGCCAGCAGCGTAGAAGGGATCAGTGAGCAGTTCTTC. Amino acids: CASSVEGISEQFF. This rearrangement joins TRBV9 to TRBJ2-1; D unresolved. Germline-derived CDR1 and CDR2 are SGDLS and YYNGEE. V shed 0 bases and J shed 9 bases, with 10 bases lying between them. The CDR3 runs to 13 residues. Filled out from reference TRBV9 and TRBJ2-1, the complete variable domain reads DSGVTQTPKHLITATGQRVTLRCSPRSGDLSVYWYQQSLDQGLQFLIQYYNGEERAKGNILERFSAQQFPDLHSELNLSSLELGDSALYFCASSVEGISEQFFGPGTRLTVL.